This TCR beta chain derives from a study of cytomegalovirus exposure and HLA in healthy donors. This clone has more than one count but fewer than ten. Trimming cost V 1 base and J 8 bases, with 12 bases left between them. The CDR3 loop spans 14 amino acids. Germline CDR1 is SGHVS and CDR2 is FNYEAQ. The PCR contained 60 Vbeta and 13 Jbeta primers. Here immunoSEQ multiplex PCR was the method, and the copy in TCRdb shows in-frame clones only, minus some. The profile covers about 110,000 clones, with over 70% appearing a single time and approximately 2% taken by the ten largest. This chain connects TRBV7-6 to TRBJ2-1; D is ambiguous. Sequencing input: PBMCs. This clonotype originated in a young man in good health and CMV-seronegative. Here the CDR3 DNA reads TGTGCCAGCAGCTTAGTCTTGCGTAATGATGAGCAGTTCTTC. Its translation is CASSLVLRNDEQFF.